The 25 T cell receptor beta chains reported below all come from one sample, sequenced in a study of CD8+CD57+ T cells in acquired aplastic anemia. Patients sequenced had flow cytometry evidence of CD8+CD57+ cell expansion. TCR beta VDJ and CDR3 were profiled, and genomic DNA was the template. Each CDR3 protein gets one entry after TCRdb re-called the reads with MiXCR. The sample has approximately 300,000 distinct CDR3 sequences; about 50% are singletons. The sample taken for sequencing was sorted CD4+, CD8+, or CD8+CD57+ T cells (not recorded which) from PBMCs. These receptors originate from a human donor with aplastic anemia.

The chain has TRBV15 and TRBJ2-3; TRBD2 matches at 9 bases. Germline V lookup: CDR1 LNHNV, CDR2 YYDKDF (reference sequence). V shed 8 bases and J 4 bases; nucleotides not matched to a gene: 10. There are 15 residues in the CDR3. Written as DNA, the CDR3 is TGTGCCACCTCTGACGGACTAGCGTTAGCAGATACGCAGTATTTT. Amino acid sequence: CATSDGLALADTQYF.

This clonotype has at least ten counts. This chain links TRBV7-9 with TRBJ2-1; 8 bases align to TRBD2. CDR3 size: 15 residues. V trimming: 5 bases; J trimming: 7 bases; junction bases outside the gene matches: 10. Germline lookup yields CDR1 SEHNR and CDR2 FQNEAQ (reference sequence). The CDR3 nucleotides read TGTGCCAGCAGCAGGGGCGGGGGGCGGTGGAATGAGCAGTTCTTC. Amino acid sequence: CASSRGGGRWNEQFF.

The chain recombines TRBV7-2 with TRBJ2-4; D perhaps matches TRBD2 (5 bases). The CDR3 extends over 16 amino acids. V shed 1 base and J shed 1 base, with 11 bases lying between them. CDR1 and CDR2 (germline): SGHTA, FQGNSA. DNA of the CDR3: TGTGCCAGCAGCTTAGTCCGGAGAGGGGCCAAAAACATTCAGTACTTC. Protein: CASSLVRRGAKNIQYF.

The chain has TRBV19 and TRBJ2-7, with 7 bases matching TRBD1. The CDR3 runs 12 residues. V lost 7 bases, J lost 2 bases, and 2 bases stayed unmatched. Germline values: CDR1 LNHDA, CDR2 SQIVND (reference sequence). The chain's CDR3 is CASMGTAYEQYF. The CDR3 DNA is TGTGCCAGTATGGGGACAGCCTACGAGCAGTACTTC.

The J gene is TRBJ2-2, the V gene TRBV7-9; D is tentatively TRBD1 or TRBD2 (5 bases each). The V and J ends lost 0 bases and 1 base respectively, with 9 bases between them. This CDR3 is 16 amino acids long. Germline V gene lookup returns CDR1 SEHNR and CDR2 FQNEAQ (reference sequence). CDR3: CASSLAGAGNTGELFF. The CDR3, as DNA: TGTGCCAGCAGCTTAGCCGGGGCGGGGAACACCGGGGAGCTGTTTTTT.

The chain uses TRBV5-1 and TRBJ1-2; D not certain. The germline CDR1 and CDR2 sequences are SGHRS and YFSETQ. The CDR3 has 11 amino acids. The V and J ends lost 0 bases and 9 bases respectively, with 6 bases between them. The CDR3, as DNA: TGCGCCAGCAGCTTGGGTGATCGCTACACCTTC. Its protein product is CASSLGDRYTF.

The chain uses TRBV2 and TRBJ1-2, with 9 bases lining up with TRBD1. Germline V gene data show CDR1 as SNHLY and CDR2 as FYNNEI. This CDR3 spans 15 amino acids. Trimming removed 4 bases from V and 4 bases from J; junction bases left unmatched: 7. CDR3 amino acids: CASSGGQGLAYGYTF. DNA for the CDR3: TGTGCCAGCAGTGGGGGACAGGGCTTGGCCTATGGCTACACCTTC. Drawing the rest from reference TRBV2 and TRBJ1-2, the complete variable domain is EPEVTQTPSHQVTQMGQEVILRCVPISNHLYFYWYRQILGQKVEFLVSFYNNEISEKSEIFDDQFSVERPDGSNFTLKIRSTKLEDSAMYFCASSGGQGLAYGYTFGSGTRLTVV.

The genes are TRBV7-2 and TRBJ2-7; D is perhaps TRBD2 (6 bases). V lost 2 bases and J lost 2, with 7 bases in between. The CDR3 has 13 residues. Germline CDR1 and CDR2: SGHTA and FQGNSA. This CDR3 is CASSLWGAYEQYF. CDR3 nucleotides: TGTGCCAGCAGCTTATGGGGGGCCTACGAGCAGTACTTC.

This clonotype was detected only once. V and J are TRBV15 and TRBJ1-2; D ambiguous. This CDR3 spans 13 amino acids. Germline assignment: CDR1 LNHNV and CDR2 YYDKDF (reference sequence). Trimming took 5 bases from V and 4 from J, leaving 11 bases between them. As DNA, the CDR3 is TGTGCCACCAGCCCAACCAACCCCTATGGCTACACCTTC. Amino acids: CATSPTNPYGYTF.

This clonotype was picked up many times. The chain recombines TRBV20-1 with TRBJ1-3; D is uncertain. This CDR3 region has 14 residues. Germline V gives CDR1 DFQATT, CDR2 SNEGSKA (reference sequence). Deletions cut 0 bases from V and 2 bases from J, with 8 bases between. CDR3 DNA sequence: TGCAGTGCTAGAGAACAGAGCGCTGGAAACACCATATATTTT. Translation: CSAREQSAGNTIYF.

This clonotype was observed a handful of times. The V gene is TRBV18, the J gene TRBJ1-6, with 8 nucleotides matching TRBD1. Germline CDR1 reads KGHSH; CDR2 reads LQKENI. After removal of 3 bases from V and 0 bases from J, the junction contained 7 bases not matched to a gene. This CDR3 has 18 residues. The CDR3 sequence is CASSPADRGLSYNSPLHF. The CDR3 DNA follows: TGTGCCAGCTCACCGGCCGACAGGGGACTCTCCTATAATTCACCCCTCCACTTT.

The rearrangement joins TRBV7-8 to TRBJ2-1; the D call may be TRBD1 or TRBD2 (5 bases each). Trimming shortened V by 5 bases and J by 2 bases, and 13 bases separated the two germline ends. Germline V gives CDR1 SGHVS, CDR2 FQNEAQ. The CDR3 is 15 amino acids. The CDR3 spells CASSVGLGAYNEQFF. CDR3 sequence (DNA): TGTGCCAGCAGCGTGGGTCTGGGGGCCTACAATGAGCAGTTCTTC.

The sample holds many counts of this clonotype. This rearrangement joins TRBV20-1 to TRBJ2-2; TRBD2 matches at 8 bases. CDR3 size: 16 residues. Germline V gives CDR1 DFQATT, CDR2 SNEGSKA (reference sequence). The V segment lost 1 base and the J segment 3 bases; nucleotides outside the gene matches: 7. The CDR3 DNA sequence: TGCAGTGCTAGAGCGGGAGGGCCGCTGTACACCGGGGAGCTGTTTTTT. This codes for CSARAGGPLYTGELFF.

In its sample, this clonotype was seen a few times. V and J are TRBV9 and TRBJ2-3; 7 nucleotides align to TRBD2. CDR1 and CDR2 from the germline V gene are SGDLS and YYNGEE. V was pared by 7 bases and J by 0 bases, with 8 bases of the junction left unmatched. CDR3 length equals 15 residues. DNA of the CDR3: TGTGCCAGCGGCGAAGGGAGGGCTAGCACAGATACGCAGTATTTT. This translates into CASGEGRASTDTQYF.

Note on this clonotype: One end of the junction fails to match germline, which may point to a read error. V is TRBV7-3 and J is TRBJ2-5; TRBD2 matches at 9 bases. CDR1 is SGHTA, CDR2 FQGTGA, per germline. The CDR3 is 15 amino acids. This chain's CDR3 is CASSFSGGPRETQYF. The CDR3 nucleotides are TGCGCCAGCAGCTTTAGCGGGGGCCCCCGAGAGACCCAGTACTTC.

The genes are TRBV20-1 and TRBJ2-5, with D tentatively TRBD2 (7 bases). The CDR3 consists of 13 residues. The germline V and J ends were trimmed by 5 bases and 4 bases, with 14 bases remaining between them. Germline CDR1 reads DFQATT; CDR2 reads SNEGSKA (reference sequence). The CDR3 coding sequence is TGCAGTGCTTCGATCGGGGGGCGAGAGACCCAGTACTTC. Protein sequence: CSASIGGRETQYF.

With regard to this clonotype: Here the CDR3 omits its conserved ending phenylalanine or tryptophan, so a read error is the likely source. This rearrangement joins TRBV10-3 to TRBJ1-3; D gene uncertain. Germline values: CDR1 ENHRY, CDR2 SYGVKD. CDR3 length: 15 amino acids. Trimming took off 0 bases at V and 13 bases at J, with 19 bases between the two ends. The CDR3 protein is CAISESGGEGKTIYL. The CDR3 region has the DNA TGTGCCATCAGTGAGTCGGGAGGTGAAGGAAAGACGATATATTTG.

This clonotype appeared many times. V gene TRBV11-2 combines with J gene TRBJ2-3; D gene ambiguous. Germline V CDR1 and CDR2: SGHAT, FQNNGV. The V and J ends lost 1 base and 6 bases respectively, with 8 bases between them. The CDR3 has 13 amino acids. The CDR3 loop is CASSLAPPDTQYF. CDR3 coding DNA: TGTGCCAGCAGCTTAGCGCCACCGGATACGCAGTATTTT.

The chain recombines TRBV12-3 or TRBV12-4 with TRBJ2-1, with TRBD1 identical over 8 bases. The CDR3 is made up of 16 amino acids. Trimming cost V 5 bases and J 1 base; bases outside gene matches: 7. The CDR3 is CASSPQWTGSYNEQFF. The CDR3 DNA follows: TGTGCCAGCAGTCCGCAGTGGACAGGGTCCTACAATGAGCAGTTCTTC.

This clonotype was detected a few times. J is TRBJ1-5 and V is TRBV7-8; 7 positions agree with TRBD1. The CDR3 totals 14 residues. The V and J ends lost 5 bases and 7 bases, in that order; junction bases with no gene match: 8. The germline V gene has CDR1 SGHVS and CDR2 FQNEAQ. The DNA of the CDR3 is TGTGCCAGCAGCCCGGGACAGCCGCAACAGCCCCAGCATTTT. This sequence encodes CASSPGQPQQPQHF.

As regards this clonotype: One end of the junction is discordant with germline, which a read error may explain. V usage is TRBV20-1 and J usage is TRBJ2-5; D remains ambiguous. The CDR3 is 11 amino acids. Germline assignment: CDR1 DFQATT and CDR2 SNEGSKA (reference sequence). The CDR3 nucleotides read TGCAGTGCTCTAACTGGCCGGGCCCCCAGCTTC. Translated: CSALTGRAPSF.

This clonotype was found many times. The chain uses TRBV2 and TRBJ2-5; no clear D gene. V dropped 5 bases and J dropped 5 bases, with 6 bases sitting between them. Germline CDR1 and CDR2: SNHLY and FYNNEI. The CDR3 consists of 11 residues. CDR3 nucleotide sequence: TGTGCCAGCAGTCGACTGGAGACCCAGTACTTC. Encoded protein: CASSRLETQYF.

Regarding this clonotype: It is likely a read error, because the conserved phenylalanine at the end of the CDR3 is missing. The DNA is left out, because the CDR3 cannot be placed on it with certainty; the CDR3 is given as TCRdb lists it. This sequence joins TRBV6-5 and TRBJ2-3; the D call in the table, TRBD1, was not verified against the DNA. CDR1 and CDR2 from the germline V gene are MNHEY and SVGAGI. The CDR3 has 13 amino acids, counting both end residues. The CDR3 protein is CASSGQGLDTQCV.

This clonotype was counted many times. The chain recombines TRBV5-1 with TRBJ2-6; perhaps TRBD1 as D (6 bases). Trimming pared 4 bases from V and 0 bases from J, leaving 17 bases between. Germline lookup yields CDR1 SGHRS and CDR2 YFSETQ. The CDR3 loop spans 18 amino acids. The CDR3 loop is CASSHLQGSDSGANVLTF. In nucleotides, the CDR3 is TGCGCCAGCAGCCACCTACAGGGTTCCGACTCTGGGGCCAACGTCCTGACTTTC.

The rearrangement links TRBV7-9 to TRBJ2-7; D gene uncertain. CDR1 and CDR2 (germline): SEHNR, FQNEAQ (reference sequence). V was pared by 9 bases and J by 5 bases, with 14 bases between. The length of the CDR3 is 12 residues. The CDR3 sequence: CASSISVDEQYF. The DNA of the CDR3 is TGTGCCAGTAGTATTTCTGTCGACGAGCAGTACTTC.